This T cell receptor beta chain was identified in a study of blood T cell repertoires in COVID-19. At the level of the study: Sources were T cells, B-cell-depleted T cells, or PBMCs; the material itself was cDNA or gDNA.

The CDR3 spans 13 residues. Looked up from germline, CDR1 is SGHRS and CDR2 is YFSETQ. V lost 1 base, J lost 5 bases, and 9 bases lay in between. Profiling relied on immunoSEQ multiplex PCR, and the TCRdb table lists in-frame clones only, not all of them. The data hold more than 130,000 clones, with around nine tenths observed a single time. Sequenced material: peripheral blood. The gene calls are TRBV5-1 and TRBJ1-2, with no clear D. This TCR came from a woman aged 40 to 50 with acute or convalescent COVID-19. CDR3 DNA: TGCGCCAGCAGCTTGAGAGAGAGATATGGCTACACCTTC. Translating it yields CASSLRERYGYTF.